The subject of this entry is one TCR beta chain. Some clones are missing from TCRdb's copy, which holds only in-frame ones; the method was immunoSEQ multiplex PCR. Here the sample spans tens of thousands of clones, less than 90% being singletons. The V gene's germline CDR1 is SGHNT and CDR2 YYREEE (reference sequence). The CDR3 runs to 16 residues. V was cut by 3 bases and J by 0 bases, with 15 bases left in between. The record originates from a study of blood T cell repertoires in COVID-19. The source material was peripheral blood. V is TRBV5-4 and J is TRBJ1-1, with D uncertain. This clonotype was obtained from a woman aged 60-75 years with acute or convalescent COVID-19. This CDR3 is CASSWRRTGMNTEAFF. CDR3 in DNA: TGTGCCAGCAGCTGGAGGCGAACGGGAATGAACACTGAAGCTTTCTTT.